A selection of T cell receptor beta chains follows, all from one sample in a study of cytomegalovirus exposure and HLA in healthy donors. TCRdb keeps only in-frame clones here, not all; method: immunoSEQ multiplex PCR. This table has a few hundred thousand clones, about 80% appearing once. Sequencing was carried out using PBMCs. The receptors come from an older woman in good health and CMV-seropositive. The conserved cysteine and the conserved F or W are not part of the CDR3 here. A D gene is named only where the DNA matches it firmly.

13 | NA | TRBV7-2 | ASSLASLSYNEQF
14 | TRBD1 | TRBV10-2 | ASRPATGQGAYEQY
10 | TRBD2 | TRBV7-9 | ASRPSGGEQF
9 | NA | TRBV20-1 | SAVNTDTQY
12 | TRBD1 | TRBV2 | ASSGQGAWNEQF
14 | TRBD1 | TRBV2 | ASSARARGLSGELF
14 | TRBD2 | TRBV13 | ASSLFLAGASDTQY
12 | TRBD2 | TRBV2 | ARAGAANTGELF
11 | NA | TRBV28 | ASSFSVNQPQH
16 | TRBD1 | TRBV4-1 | ASSPQSITRGRHDGYT
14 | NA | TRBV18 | ASSPTPGKENQPQH
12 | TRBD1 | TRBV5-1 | ASSRDRVSDTQY
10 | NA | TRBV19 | ASSVDRYEQY
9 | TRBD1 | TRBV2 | ASRTGEKLF
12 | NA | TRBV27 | ASSFGTRSYEQY
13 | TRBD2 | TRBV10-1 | ASSATSGVTDEQF
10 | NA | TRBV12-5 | ASGIYRSEAF
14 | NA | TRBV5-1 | ASSLQDSSINYGYT
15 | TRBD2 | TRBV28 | ASSRLLLAGGADTQY
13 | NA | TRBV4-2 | ASSQAVEATDTQY
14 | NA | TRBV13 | ASSLSGGPGGDTQY
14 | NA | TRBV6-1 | ASSAIRGVNTGELF
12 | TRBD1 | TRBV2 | ASRGDSRTDTQY
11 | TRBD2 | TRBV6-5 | ASRTSGSDTQY
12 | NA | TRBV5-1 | ASKGLRGSYEQY
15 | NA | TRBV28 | ASSSITLGATNEKLF
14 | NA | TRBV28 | ASSFRDSQLQETQY
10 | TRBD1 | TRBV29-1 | SVSRQGAGYT
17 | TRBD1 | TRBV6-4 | ASSDEYRLTGKRNQPQH
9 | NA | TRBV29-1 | SVDSGTEAF
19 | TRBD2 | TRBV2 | ASSEPGRTPGTSGSYNEQF
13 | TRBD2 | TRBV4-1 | ASSQSPGLANEQF
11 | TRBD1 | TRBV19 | ASSINRGETQY
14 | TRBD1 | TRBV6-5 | ASSYSTGTVGETQY
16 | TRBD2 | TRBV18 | ASSPRLAGGTNTGELF
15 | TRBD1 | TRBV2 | ASSGRQGVAFYNEQF
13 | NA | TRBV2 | ASSEIGAYTGELF
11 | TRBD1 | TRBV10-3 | AISDRGRQPQH
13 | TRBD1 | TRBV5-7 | ASSLGTGTMCGYT
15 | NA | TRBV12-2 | ASRLACSSGTRETQY
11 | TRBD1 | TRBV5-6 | ASSDDRGLGYT
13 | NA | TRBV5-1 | ASSFTGAHQETQY
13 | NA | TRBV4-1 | ASSLGLTTNYGYT
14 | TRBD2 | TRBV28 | ASSLGGRAFRNEQY
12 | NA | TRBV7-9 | ASSLGDRFEKLF
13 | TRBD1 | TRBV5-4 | ASSQGTGRTGELF
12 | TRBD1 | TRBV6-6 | ASSLDRGTAEQY
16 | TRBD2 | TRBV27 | ASSSRILARIPYNEQF
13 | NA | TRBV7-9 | SSSSPGTLTGELF
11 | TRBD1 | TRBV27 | ASTQQGAAEAF
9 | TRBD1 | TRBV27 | ASSQGDEQY
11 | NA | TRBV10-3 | AIRGQVGETQY
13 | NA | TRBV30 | AWSVGTGSTDTQY
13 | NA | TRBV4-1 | ASSQRTLSTGELF
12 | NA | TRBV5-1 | ASSLGQVPAEAF
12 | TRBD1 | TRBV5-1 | ASSLGTGTETQY
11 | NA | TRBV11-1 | ASSLSPTREQY
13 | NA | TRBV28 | ASSRPGDVNYGYT